This T cell receptor beta chain was recorded in a study of T cell changes during pregnancy in multiple sclerosis. Germline CDR1 GTSNPN, CDR2 SVGIG (reference sequence). The CDR3 covers 15 residues. Trimming removed 3 bases at V and 0 bases at J, with 14 bases between. Assay: immunoSEQ multiplex PCR; the TCRdb copy retains only in-frame clones and omits some. The table includes about 79,000 clones, approximately 90% detected once. V usage is TRBV30 and J usage is TRBJ2-5, with D possibly matching TRBD2 (5 bases). The specimen was CD4+ T cells from peripheral blood mononuclear cells, collected in the second trimester of pregnancy. This receptor was obtained from a female donor with multiple sclerosis, enrolled in a pregnancy study. This CDR3 reads CAWRRADWYQETQYF. The CDR3 nucleotides read TGTGCCTGGAGGAGAGCGGATTGGTACCAAGAGACCCAGTACTTC.